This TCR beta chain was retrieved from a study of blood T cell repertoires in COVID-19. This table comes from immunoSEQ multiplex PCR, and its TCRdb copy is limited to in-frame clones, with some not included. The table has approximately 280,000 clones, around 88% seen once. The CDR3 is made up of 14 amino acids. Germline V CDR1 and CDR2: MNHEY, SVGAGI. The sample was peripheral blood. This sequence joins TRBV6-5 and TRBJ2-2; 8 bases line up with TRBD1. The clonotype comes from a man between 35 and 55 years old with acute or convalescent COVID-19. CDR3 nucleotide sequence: TGTGTCGTCCGGGCAGGGGGCTACACCGGGGAGCTGTTTTTT. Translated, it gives CVVRAGGYTGELFF.